This T cell receptor (beta chain) derives from a study of low-dose radiotherapy and immunotherapy resistance in tumors. Study-level information: With fractions of 0.5 Gy given every 2 weeks, Cohort 1 accumulated a total of 6.5 Gy. Daily intake of oral aspirin 300 mg by patients lasted four cycles and began on cycle 1 day 1.

Time point reported: after trial treatment. The treatment is: LDRT plus nivolumab, ipilimumab, low-dose cyclophosphamide and aspirin (RACIN trial). The treatment that donors received included nivolumab, ipilimumab, aspirin, low-dose cyclophosphamide and low-dose radiotherapy. This clonotype has at least ten counts. CDR1 and CDR2 from the germline V gene are LGHNA and YNFKEQ. The CDR3 has 17 amino acids. V trimming: 1 base; J trimming: 0 bases; junction bases outside the gene matches: 3. First-strand cDNA relied on TRAV- and TRBV-specific primers spanning alpha and beta chains. An approximately 19-cycle PCR with a constant-region primer and V-primer adapter amplified TCRs. TCRdb ran MiXCR on the reads and lists one entry per CDR3 protein. The sample carries more than 50,000 distinct CDR3 sequences, about 23% recorded once.

The source was PBMCs, collected after low-dose radiotherapy plus immunotherapy. This sequence joins TRBV4-2 and TRBJ2-3, with TRBD2 identical over 11 bases. The receptor comes from a male donor with prostate cancer. The CDR3 bases are TGTGCCAGCAGCCAAGGACTAGCGGGGCCTAGCACAGATACGCAGTATTTT. Amino acid sequence: CASSQGLAGPSTDTQYF.